What follows are 29 T cell receptor beta chains derived from one specimen sequenced in a study of blood T cells in healthy people across ages (dated by TCRdb to the mid-2010s). The method behind the library was 5' RACE. The sequencer was an Illumina HiSeq 2500. The second PCR ran for roughly 7 to 11 cycles and used a J-beta primer mix along with a sample-barcoded 5' primer. TCRdb trimmed public reads at Q25 via fastp, called clones via MiXCR and kept in-frame beta chains. Each CDR3 protein gets just one entry, which takes the most common genes and DNA from the rows behind it. This sample holds about a million distinct CDR3 sequences; roughly two fifths were observed only once. The top ten constitute around 14% of the sample. Sequencing was carried out using blood. Every receptor here comes from a man in his late teens or twenties in good health.

The V call is TRBV10-3, the J call TRBJ2-1, with D possibly being TRBD2 (6 bases). The CDR3 length is 13 residues. Trimming stripped 2 bases from V and 10 bases from J, with 12 bases between. Germline CDR1 and CDR2: ENHRY and SYGVKD. The CDR3 nucleotides read TGTGCCATCAGTGAGCGACTAGTCGAGGAGCAGTTCTTC. Encoded protein: CAISERLVEEQFF.

V usage is TRBV2 and J usage is TRBJ2-1, with TRBD2 identical over 7 bases. Germline-derived CDR1 and CDR2 are SNHLY and FYNNEI. The CDR3 length is 14 residues. V shed 7 bases, J shed 8 bases, and the junction held 11 bases outside the gene matches. CDR3 DNA: TGTGCCAGCAAACCGGGGGGAGGGGTCCATGAGCAGTTCTTC. Translation gives CASKPGGGVHEQFF.

This clonotype turned up a few times. The chain has TRBV20-1 and TRBJ2-7; D might be TRBD1 (5 bases). V lost 5 bases and J 3 bases, leaving 17 bases between the germline ends. From germline, CDR1 is DFQATT and CDR2 SNEGSKA (reference sequence). The CDR3 totals 14 residues. The CDR3 DNA is TGCAGTGCTGGCCTGGGGCCGAAGAACTACGAGCAGTACTTC. Its protein is CSAGLGPKNYEQYF.

This sequence joins TRBV9 and TRBJ1-2; D is possibly TRBD1 (6 bases). The germline gives CDR1 SGDLS, CDR2 YYNGEE. The CDR3 totals 19 residues. Trimming pared 5 bases from V and 5 bases from J, leaving 31 bases between. The DNA for the CDR3 is TGTGCCAGCAGAAGGGGGGAGGGGTCGAAACTTTCCCTCGGGTATGGCTACACCTTC. It codes for CASRRGEGSKLSLGYGYTF.

In this sample, this clonotype turned up a few times. The rearrangement links TRBV20-1 to TRBJ2-7; unclear D gene. The CDR3 has 14 amino acids. Germline V gene data show CDR1 as DFQATT and CDR2 as SNEGSKA (reference sequence). Trimming left V 2 bases short and J 1 base short, with 12 bases between. CDR3 nucleotide sequence: TGCAGTGCTAGATCCCTCGACGGTTCCTACGAGCAGTACTTC. Translating it yields CSARSLDGSYEQYF.

The V call is TRBV5-1, the J call TRBJ1-1; D not resolved. Germline V gives CDR1 SGHRS, CDR2 YFSETQ. The V gene lost 0 bases and the J gene lost 7 bases, with 13 bases spanning the gap. This CDR3 has 14 amino acids. The CDR3 sequence: CASSLAWERGEAFF. CDR3 DNA sequence: TGCGCCAGCAGCTTGGCGTGGGAGAGAGGTGAAGCTTTCTTT.

This clonotype was recorded a few times. This chain joins TRBV12-3 or TRBV12-4 and TRBJ1-5, with 9 bases lining up with TRBD1. V lost 3 bases to trimming and J lost 7 bases; unmatched junction nucleotides: 7. CDR3 length equals 15 residues. Here the CDR3 reads CASSLNRGLWQPQHF. The CDR3 bases are TGTGCCAGCAGTTTGAACAGGGGGCTTTGGCAGCCCCAGCATTTT.

The genes are TRBV7-8 and TRBJ2-5; D is unresolved. Germline V lookup: CDR1 SGHVS, CDR2 FQNEAQ. The CDR3 totals 12 residues. V was pared by 3 bases and J by 11 bases, with 13 bases between. CDR3 protein: CASSFWQDEQYF. The DNA of the CDR3 is TGTGCCAGCAGCTTTTGGCAGGATGAGCAGTACTTC. The full variable domain, rest sourced from reference TRBV7-8 and TRBJ2-5, is GAGVSQSPRYKVAKRGQDVALRCDPISGHVSLFWYQQALGQGPEFLTYFQNEAQLDKSGLPSDRFFAERPEGSVSTLKIQRTQQEDSAVYLCASSFWQDEQYFGPGTRLLVL.

The chain employs TRBV3-1 and TRBJ1-1; D might be TRBD1 (5 bases). Germline V lookup: CDR1 LGHDT, CDR2 YNNKEL (reference sequence). The CDR3 covers 15 residues. V was pared by 0 bases and J by 4 bases, with 12 bases between. The CDR3 bases are TGTGCCAGCAGCCAAGAGAGTCAGGGTCTCACTGAAGCTTTCTTT. Its translation: CASSQESQGLTEAFF.

This clonotype turned up a few times. The J gene is TRBJ2-7, the V gene TRBV7-2; unclear D gene. The germline CDR1 and CDR2 sequences are SGHTA and FQGNSA. The CDR3 is made up of 14 amino acids. V was trimmed by 1 base and J by 5 bases, leaving 12 bases between them. The CDR3 sequence: CASSLVVESDEQYF. The DNA for the CDR3 is TGTGCCAGCAGCTTAGTTGTAGAATCGGACGAGCAGTACTTC.

This clonotype was picked up many times. The genes are TRBV3-1 and TRBJ1-1, with D uncertain. Germline lookup yields CDR1 LGHDT and CDR2 YNNKEL (reference sequence). The V gene lost 4 bases and the J gene lost 0 bases, with 6 bases spanning the gap. The CDR3 is 13 residues long. The DNA of the CDR3 is TGTGCCAGCAGCCGCGAGTTGAACACTGAAGCTTTCTTT. This encodes CASSRELNTEAFF.

As for this clonotype: A much bigger clone sits one base away, suggesting this may be a read error. J is TRBJ2-7 and V is TRBV4-1; D not certain. Germline CDR1 MGHRA, CDR2 YSYEKL. Trimming stripped 4 bases from V and 7 bases from J, with 20 bases between. This CDR3 is 15 amino acids long. CDR3 sequence reads: CASSLQDGSYNEQYF. The CDR3 DNA is TGCGCCAGCAGCCTGCAGGACGGATCCTACAATGAGCAGTACTTC.

The chain links TRBV12-3 or TRBV12-4 to TRBJ1-6, with 10 bases that match TRBD1. Trimming took 7 bases from V and 6 from J; bases not matched to a gene: 6. This CDR3 comprises 15 residues. In DNA form, the CDR3 reads TGTGCCAGCACTCTCCGGGACAGGGGTAATTCACCCCTCCACTTT. Its protein product is CASTLRDRGNSPLHF.

The sample holds a few counts of this clonotype. In nucleotides, the CDR3 is TGCGCCAGCAGCTTAAACAGGGCCTCCTACGAGCAGTACTTC. Translating gives CASSLNRASYEQYF. This chain joins TRBV5-1 and TRBJ2-7; D is possibly TRBD1 (6 bases). This CDR3 is built from 14 residues. V was trimmed by 2 bases and J by 0 bases, leaving 9 bases between them. Looked up from germline, CDR1 is SGHRS and CDR2 is YFSETQ. Complete variable domain (other parts from reference TRBV5-1 and TRBJ2-7): KAGVTQTPRYLIKTRGQQVTLSCSPISGHRSVSWYQQTPGQGLQFLFEYFSETQRNKGNFPGRFSGRQFSNSRSEMNVSTLELGDSALYLCASSLNRASYEQYFGPGTRLTVT.

A few counts support this clonotype. This chain connects TRBV18 to TRBJ2-7, with D hard to call. The CDR3 totals 15 residues. Germline loops: CDR1 KGHSH, CDR2 LQKENI. V was trimmed by 2 bases and J by 0 bases, leaving 11 bases between them. The chain's CDR3 is CASSPAARSSYEQYF. For the CDR3, the DNA is TGTGCCAGCTCACCAGCCGCAAGGAGCTCCTACGAGCAGTACTTC.

About this clonotype itself: One end of the junction does not line up with germline, which may come from a read error. This chain links TRBV9 with TRBJ1-6; D is uncertain. The CDR3 loop spans 14 amino acids. Germline V lookup: CDR1 SGDLS, CDR2 YYNGEE. CDR3 loop: CASSVFPYNSLLHF. The CDR3, as DNA: TGTGCCAGCAGCGTTTTCCCCTATAATTCACTCCTCCACTTT.

For this clonotype: The junction differs from germline at one of its ends, possibly a read error. The rearrangement links TRBV12-3 or TRBV12-4 to TRBJ2-5, with 7 bases matching TRBD2. The CDR3 has 15 amino acids. The CDR3 DNA sequence: TGTGCCAGCAGTTATAGCGGGTCTAACCAAGGGACCCAGTACTTC. Translation gives CASSYSGSNQGTQYF.

The rearrangement links TRBV29-1 to TRBJ2-1, with 12 bases matching TRBD1. Germline V lookup: CDR1 SQVTM, CDR2 ANQGSEA. With V trimmed by 7 bases and J by 9 bases, 7 bases remained unmatched. This CDR3 region has 13 residues. CDR3 region: CSGAGTGGGEQFF. DNA of the CDR3: TGCAGCGGCGCTGGGACAGGGGGCGGTGAGCAGTTCTTC.

For the CDR3, the DNA is TGTGCCTGGAGTCCACAGTATAGCAATCAGCCCCAGCATTTT. This sequence encodes CAWSPQYSNQPQHF. This sequence joins TRBV30 and TRBJ1-5; D is unclear. This CDR3 region has 14 residues. Trimming shortened V by 2 bases and J by 0 bases, and 8 bases separated the two germline ends. The V gene's germline CDR1 is GTSNPN and CDR2 SVGIG (reference sequence).

The V gene is TRBV12-3 or TRBV12-4, the J gene TRBJ2-2; 8 bases align to TRBD1. The V and J ends lost 10 bases and 4 bases, in that order; junction bases with no gene match: 14. The CDR3 runs to 16 residues. The CDR3 region is CATTDRVRGITGELFF. In DNA, the CDR3 is TGTGCCACCACGGACAGGGTCCGTGGAATCACCGGGGAGCTGTTTTTT.

The V call is TRBV2, the J call TRBJ2-1, with a tentative D call TRBD2 (5 bases). This CDR3 is 13 amino acids long. CDR1 is SNHLY and CDR2 is FYNNEI in the germline V gene. Deletions cut 8 bases from V and 7 bases from J, with 15 bases between. In nucleotides, the CDR3 is TGTGCCAGCCTGGGCAGCGGCAAGAATGAGCAGTTCTTC. This codes for CASLGSGKNEQFF.

This chain links TRBV20-1 with TRBJ1-2; TRBD1 is a possible D gene (5 bases). Germline CDR1 DFQATT, CDR2 SNEGSKA (reference sequence). V was trimmed by 3 bases and J by 4 bases, leaving 15 bases between them. The CDR3 runs 14 residues. CDR3 nucleotide sequence: TGCAGTGCTAGTTCAGGGTTCATCGGCTATGGCTACACCTTC. Encoded protein: CSASSGFIGYGYTF.

As to this clonotype: Relative to the germline gene, one junction end is altered; a read error may explain this. The rearrangement links TRBV27 to TRBJ2-2, with D tentatively TRBD1 (5 bases). Germline assignment: CDR1 MNHEY and CDR2 SMNVEV (reference sequence). This CDR3 contains 16 residues. The CDR3 reads CASRYWGLQNTAELFF. DNA for the CDR3: TGTGCCAGCAGATACTGGGGCCTCCAGAACACCGCGGAGCTGTTTTTT.

This clonotype came up many times. The V call is TRBV7-2, the J call TRBJ1-2; no definite D call. Trimming shortened V by 4 bases and J by 5 bases, and 14 bases separated the two germline ends. Germline V gene data show CDR1 as SGHTA and CDR2 as FQGNSA. There are 14 residues in the CDR3. CDR3 DNA sequence: TGTGCCAGCAGCTCAGCGACCCTCAGTTATGGCTACACCTTC. Amino acid sequence: CASSSATLSYGYTF.

The genes are TRBV29-1 and TRBJ2-4, with D tentatively TRBD1 (5 bases). CDR1 is SQVTM, CDR2 ANQGSEA, per germline. The CDR3 sequence is 15 residues long. Trimming took off 4 bases at V and 13 bases at J, with 26 bases between the two ends. CDR3 bases: TGCAGCGTTGTTCTCCAGGGAACTGCTATCGCTGAGCAGTACTTC. Residues: CSVVLQGTAIAEQYF. Drawing the rest from reference TRBV29-1 and TRBJ2-4, the complete variable domain is SAVISQKPSRDICQRGTSLTIQCQVDSQVTMMFWYRQQPGQSLTLIATANQGSEATYESGFVIDKFPISRPNLTFSTLTVSNMSPEDSSIYLCSVVLQGTAIAEQYFGAGTRLSVL.

This rearrangement joins TRBV7-9 to TRBJ2-3; a weak D match, TRBD1 (6 bases). The V end was cut by 7 bases, the J end by 0 bases, with 20 bases between. The CDR3 sequence is 17 residues long. Germline values: CDR1 SEHNR, CDR2 FQNEAQ (reference sequence). The CDR3 region has the DNA TGTGCCAGCAACTCTAACCGGGGACAAACTAGCACAGATACGCAGTATTTT. Translation: CASNSNRGQTSTDTQYF.

This clonotype was detected only a few times. This chain connects TRBV14 to TRBJ2-3; D not certain. The CDR3 has 14 amino acids. The V gene lost 1 base and the J gene lost 6 bases, with 11 bases spanning the gap. Germline values: CDR1 SGHDN, CDR2 FVKESK. The CDR3 is CASSQGDVGDTQYF. The CDR3 DNA reads TGTGCCAGCAGCCAAGGAGACGTGGGGGATACGCAGTATTTT.

This clonotype was recorded a few times. The chain has TRBV12-3 or TRBV12-4 and TRBJ1-1; D is ambiguous. CDR3 length equals 12 residues. The V end lost 2 bases, the J end lost 13 bases, and 14 bases lay between the germline ends. CDR3 coding DNA: TGTGCCAGCAGTTTAAGGAGCCTACCGGGTTTCTTT. Translation: CASSLRSLPGFF.

The sample holds a few counts of this clonotype. The chain has TRBV27 and TRBJ2-1; no definite D call. The CDR3 runs 13 residues. V gave up 3 bases and J gave up 4 bases, with 7 bases separating them. CDR1 is MNHEY, CDR2 SMNVEV, per germline (reference sequence). The CDR3 here is CASSLAEYNEQFF. In nucleotides, the CDR3 is TGTGCCAGCAGTTTGGCGGAGTACAATGAGCAGTTCTTC.